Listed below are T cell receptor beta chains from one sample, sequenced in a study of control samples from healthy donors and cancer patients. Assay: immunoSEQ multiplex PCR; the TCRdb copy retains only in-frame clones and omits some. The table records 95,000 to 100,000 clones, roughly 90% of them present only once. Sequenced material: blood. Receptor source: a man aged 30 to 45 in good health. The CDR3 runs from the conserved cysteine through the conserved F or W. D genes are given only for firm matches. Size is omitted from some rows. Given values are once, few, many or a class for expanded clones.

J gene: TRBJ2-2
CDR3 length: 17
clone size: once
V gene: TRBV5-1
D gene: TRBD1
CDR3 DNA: TGCGCCAGCAGCTTATCGGGACAGGGCGTCGGCACCGGGGAGCTGTTTTTT
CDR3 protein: CASSLSGQGVGTGELFF

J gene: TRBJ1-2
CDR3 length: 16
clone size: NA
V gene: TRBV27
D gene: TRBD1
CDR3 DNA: TGTGCCAGCAGTTTCCTTTCCGGGACAGACTACTATGGCTACACCTTC
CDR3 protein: CASSFLSGTDYYGYTF

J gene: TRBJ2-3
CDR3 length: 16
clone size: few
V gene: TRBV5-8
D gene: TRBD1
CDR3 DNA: TGTGCCAGCAGATCTCAGGGGGCCCTCTCGGGAGATACGCAGTATTTT
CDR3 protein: CASRSQGALSGDTQYF

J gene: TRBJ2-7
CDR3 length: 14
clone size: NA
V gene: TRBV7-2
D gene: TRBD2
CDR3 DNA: TGTGCCAGCAGCCCTAGCGGGAGTCGCTACGAGCAGTACTTC
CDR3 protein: CASSPSGSRYEQYF

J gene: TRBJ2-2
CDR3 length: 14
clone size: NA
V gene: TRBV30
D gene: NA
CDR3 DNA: TGTGCCTGGAGTGCCCTGTCTCGGGCCGGGGAGCTGTTTTTT
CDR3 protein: CAWSALSRAGELFF

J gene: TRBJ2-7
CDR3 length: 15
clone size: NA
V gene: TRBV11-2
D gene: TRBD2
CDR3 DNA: TGTGCCAGCAGCCCCAGTGGTAGCGGGAGTAGCGAGCAGTACTTC
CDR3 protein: CASSPSGSGSSEQYF

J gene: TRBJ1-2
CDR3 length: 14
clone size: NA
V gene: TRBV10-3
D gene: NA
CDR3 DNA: TGTGCCATCAGAGATCCTGACGGTCCCTATGGCTACACCTTC
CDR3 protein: CAIRDPDGPYGYTF

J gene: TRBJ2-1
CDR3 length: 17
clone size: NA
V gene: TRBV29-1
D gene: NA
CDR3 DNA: TGCAGCTTCCCACGTCTGGGCAGCGTCCGCTCCTACAATGAGCAGTTCTTC
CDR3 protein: CSFPRLGSVRSYNEQFF

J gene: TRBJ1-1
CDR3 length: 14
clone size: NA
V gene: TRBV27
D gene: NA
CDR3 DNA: TGTGCCAGCAAAACTGGAAGGGTGAACACTGAAGCTTTCTTT
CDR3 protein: CASKTGRVNTEAFF

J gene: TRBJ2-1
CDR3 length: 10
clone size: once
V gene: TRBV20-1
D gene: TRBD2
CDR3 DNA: TGCAGTGCTCGGGGGGGTGAGCAGTTCTTC
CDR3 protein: CSARGGEQFF

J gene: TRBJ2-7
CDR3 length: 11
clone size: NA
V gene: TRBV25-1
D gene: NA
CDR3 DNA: TGTGCCAGCAGTGGGGGCTACGAGCAGTACTTC
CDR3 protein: CASSGGYEQYF

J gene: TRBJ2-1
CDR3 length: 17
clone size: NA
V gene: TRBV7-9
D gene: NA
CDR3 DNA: TGTGCCAGCAGCTTAGGAGATTGGTTTGGGAATTACAATGAGCAGTTCTTC
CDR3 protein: CASSLGDWFGNYNEQFF

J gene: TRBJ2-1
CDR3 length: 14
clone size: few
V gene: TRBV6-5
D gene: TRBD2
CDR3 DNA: TGTGCCAGCAGAGTAGCGGGGACCTACAATGAGCAGTTCTTC
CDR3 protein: CASRVAGTYNEQFF

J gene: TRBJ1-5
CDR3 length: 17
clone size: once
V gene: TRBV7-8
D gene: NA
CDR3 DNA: TGTGCCAGCAGCTTAGCCGCATCTCCGATTAGCAATCAGCCCCAGCATTTT
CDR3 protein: CASSLAASPISNQPQHF

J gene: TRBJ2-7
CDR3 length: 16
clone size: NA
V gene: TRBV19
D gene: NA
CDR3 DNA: TGTGCCACCCAACCACGGGGTGCAACGGGGAGCTACGAGCAGTACTTC
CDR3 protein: CATQPRGATGSYEQYF

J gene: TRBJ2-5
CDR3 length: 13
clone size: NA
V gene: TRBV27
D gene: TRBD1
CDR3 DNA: TGTGCCAGCAGCACAGGGGGACAAGAGACCCAGTACTTC
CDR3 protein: CASSTGGQETQYF

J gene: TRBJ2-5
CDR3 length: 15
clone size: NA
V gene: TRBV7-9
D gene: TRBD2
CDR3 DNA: TGTGCCAGCAGGGGCGGGGGGGCGCCCCAAGAGACCCAGTACTTC
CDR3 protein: CASRGGGAPQETQYF

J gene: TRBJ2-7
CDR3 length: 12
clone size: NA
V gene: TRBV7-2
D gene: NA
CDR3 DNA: TGTGCCAGCAGCCTTTTGGTGGATGCGCAGTACTTC
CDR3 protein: CASSLLVDAQYF

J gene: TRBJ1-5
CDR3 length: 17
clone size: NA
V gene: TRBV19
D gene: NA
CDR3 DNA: TGTGCCAGTAGTATGCTGGGGGCCAGGGGCGGTGGGCAGCCCCAGCATTTT
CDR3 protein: CASSMLGARGGGQPQHF

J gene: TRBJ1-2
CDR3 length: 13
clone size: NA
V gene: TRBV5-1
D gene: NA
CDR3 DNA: TGCGCCAGCAGCTTGAGGACCTCAGGGGGCTACACCTTC
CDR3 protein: CASSLRTSGGYTF

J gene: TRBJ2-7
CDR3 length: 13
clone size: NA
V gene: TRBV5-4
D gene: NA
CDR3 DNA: TGTGCCAGCAGCTTGGGACTAGGCTACGAGCAGTACTTC
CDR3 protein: CASSLGLGYEQYF

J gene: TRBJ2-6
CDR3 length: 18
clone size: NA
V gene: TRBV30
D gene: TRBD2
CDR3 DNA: TGTGCCTGGAGTGTAAGGCTAGCGGGGACCTCTGGGGCCAACGTCCTGACTTTC
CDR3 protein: CAWSVRLAGTSGANVLTF

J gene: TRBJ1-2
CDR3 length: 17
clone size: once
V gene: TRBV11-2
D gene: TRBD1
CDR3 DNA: TGTGCCAGCACCGCCCGCCTCGGACAGGGGAGGTTAAATGGCTACACCTTC
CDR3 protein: CASTARLGQGRLNGYTF

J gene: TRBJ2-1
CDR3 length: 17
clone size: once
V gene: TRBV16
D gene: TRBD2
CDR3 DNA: TGTGCCAGCAGCCCCATAGGGACTAGCGGGACCTACAATGAGCAGTTCTTC
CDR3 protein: CASSPIGTSGTYNEQFF

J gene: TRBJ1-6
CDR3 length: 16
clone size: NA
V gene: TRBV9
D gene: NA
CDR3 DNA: TGTGCCAGCAGCGTAGCTGGGCAGGGAGGGTTCGGGCCCCTCCACTTT
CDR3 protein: CASSVAGQGGFGPLHF

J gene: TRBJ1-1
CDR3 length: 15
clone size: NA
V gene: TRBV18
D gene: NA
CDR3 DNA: TGTGCCAGCTCACCACCGGGGGGGATGAACACTGAAGCTTTCTTT
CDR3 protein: CASSPPGGMNTEAFF

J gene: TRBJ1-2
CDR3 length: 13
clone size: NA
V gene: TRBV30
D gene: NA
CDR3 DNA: TGTGCCTGGAGCGAGGGGCTTCACTATGGCTACACCTTC
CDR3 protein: CAWSEGLHYGYTF

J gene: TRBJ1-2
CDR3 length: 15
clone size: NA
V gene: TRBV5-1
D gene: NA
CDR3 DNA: TGCGCCAGCAGCTGGTACCCGGGGCCTAACTATGGCTACACCTTC
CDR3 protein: CASSWYPGPNYGYTF

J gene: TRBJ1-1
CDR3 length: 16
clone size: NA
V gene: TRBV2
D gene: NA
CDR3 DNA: TGTGCCAGCAGTGAAGCTGAGACATTTAGGGACACTGAAGCTTTCTTT
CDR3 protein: CASSEAETFRDTEAFF

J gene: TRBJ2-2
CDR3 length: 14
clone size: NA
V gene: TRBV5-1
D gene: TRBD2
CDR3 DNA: TGCGCCAGCAGTCTCGGGACTAGCTCCGGGGAGCTGTTTTTT
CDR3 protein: CASSLGTSSGELFF

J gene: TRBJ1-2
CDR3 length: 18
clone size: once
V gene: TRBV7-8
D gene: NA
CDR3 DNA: TGTGCCAGCAGCCCGCAAGGCGGGTTTGAGGGAAGGGGCTATGGCTACACCTTC
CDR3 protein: CASSPQGGFEGRGYGYTF

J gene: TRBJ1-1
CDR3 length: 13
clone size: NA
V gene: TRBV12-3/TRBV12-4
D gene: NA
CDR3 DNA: TGTGCCAGCAGTTCACAGGGGAACACTGAAGCTTTCTTT
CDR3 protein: CASSSQGNTEAFF

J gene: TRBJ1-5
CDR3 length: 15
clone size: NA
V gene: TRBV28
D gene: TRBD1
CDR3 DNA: TGTGCCAGCAGGCCCCAGACAGGGGAAAATCAGCCCCAGCATTTT
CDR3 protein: CASRPQTGENQPQHF

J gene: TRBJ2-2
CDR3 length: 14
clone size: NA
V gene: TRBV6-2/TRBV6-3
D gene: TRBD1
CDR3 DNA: TGTGCCAGCAGTAGGACAGGGTACACCGGGGAGCTGTTTTTT
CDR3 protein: CASSRTGYTGELFF

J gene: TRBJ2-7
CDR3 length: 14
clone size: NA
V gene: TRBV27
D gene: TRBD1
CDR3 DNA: TGTGCCAGCAGTCTCAGGGGGCCGTCCTACGAGCAGTACTTC
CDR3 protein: CASSLRGPSYEQYF

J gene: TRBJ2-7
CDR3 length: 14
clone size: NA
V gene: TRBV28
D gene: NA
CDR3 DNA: TGTGCCAGCAGTCAAAGGGGACGGAGCTACGAGCAGTACTTC
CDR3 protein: CASSQRGRSYEQYF

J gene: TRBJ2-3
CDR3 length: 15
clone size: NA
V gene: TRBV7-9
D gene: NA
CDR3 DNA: TGTGCCATCCCGCCGGGCGGGGCCATCACAGATACGCAGTATTTT
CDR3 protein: CAIPPGGAITDTQYF

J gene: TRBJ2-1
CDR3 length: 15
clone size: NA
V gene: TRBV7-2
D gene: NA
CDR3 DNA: TGTGCCAGCAGCTTAGGGCTGCCGGGGTACAATGAGCAGTTCTTC
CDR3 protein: CASSLGLPGYNEQFF

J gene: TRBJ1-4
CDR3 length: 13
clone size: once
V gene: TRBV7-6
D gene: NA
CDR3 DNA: TGTGCCAGCAGTGGTGGGGGGAATGAAAAACTGTTTTTT
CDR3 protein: CASSGGGNEKLFF

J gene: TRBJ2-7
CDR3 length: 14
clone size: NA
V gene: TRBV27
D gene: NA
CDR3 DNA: TGTGCCAGCACCCCCGGGCCCCGCTCCTACGAGCAGTACTTC
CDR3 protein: CASTPGPRSYEQYF

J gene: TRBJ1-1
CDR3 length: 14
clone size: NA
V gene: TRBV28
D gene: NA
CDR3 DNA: TGTGCCAGCAGTTTAAAATGGGGGAGCGCTGAAGCTTTCTTT
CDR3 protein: CASSLKWGSAEAFF

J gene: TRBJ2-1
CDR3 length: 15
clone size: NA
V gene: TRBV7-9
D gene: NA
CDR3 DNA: TGTGCCAGCAGCTTAGGTCGGGTCCGGGACAATGAGCAGTTCTTC
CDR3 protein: CASSLGRVRDNEQFF

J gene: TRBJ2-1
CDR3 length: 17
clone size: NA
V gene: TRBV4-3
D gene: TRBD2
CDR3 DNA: TGCGCCAGCAGCCAGGCGGGACTAGCGGGAGAAGGGAATGAGCAGTTCTTC
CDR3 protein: CASSQAGLAGEGNEQFF

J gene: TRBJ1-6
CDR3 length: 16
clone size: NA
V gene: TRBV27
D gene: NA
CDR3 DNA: TGTGCCAGCAGGGGTCTGGGTAGGGTGGATAATTCACCCCTCCACTTT
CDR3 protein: CASRGLGRVDNSPLHF

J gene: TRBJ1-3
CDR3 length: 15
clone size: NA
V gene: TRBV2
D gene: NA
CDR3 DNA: TGTGCCAGCAGTGAAGAGAGGGGATTTGGAAACACCATATATTTT
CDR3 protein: CASSEERGFGNTIYF

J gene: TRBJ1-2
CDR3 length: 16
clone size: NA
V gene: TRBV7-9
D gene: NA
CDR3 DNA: TGTGCCAGCAGCTTAGGTGGGGTAGGGCCCAACTATGGCTACACCTTC
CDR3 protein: CASSLGGVGPNYGYTF

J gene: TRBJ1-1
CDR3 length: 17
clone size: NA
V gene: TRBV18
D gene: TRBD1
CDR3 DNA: TGTGCCAGCTCACCAGACATGGTGACAGGGGGTTATACTGAAGCTTTCTTT
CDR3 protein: CASSPDMVTGGYTEAFF

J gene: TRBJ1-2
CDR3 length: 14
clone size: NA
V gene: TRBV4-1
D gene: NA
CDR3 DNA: TGCGCCAGCAGCCCATTGGGGGTCGGCTATGGCTACACCTTC
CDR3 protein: CASSPLGVGYGYTF

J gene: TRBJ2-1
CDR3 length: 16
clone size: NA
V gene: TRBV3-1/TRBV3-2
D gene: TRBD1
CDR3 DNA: TGTGCCAGCAGCCAAGTTTATCAGGGGGTGTACAATGAGCAGTTCTTC
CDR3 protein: CASSQVYQGVYNEQFF

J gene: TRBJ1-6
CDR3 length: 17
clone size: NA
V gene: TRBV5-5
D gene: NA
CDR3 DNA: TGTGCCAGCAGCCGAAATCCTTACCGGGGGGAGGATTCACCCCTCCACTTT
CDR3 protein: CASSRNPYRGEDSPLHF

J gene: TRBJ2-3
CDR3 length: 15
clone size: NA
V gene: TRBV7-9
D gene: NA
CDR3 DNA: TGTGCCAGCAGCTTAGCATCGGGGGTCACAGATACGCAGTATTTT
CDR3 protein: CASSLASGVTDTQYF